This TCR beta chain was observed in a study of cytomegalovirus exposure and HLA in healthy donors. Study-level information: HLA-typed donors contributed some 77 million unique TCRs, which were held in an early data release. Ancestry clustering placed 70% to 90% of approximately 370 genotyped donors in the Caucasian-associated cluster.

The PCR was carried out with 60 Vbeta primers and 13 Jbeta primers. TCRdb keeps only in-frame clones here, not all; method: immunoSEQ multiplex PCR. The table lists approximately 190,000 clones, over 70% of them singletons. The CDR3 has 15 residues. The germline V gene encodes CDR1 SGHTA and CDR2 FQGNSA. V was shortened by 5 bases and J by 6 bases, with 18 bases between the two germline ends. The TCR comes from a man between 45 and 60 years old in good health and CMV-seronegative. The V call is TRBV7-2, the J call TRBJ2-3; D might be TRBD1 (6 bases). Material for sequencing was PBMCs. CDR3 DNA: TGTGCCAGCAGCCTTCGGGACATCCGACTCGATACGCAGTATTTT. Encoded protein: CASSLRDIRLDTQYF. Drawing the rest from reference TRBV7-2 and TRBJ2-3, the complete variable domain is GAGVSQSPSNKVTEKGKDVELRCDPISGHTALYWYRQSLGQGLEFLIYFQGNSAPDKSGLPSDRFSAERTGGSVSTLTIQRTQQEDSAVYLCASSLRDIRLDTQYFGPGTRLTVL.